The present T cell receptor beta chain was sequenced within a study of blood T cell repertoires in COVID-19. Between the trimmed V and J ends, which lost 6 bases and 7 bases, there was a span of 28 bases. Per germline, CDR1 KGHSH and CDR2 LQKENI. This CDR3 region has 19 residues. Authors' processing steps: Researchers report that nucleated cell counts were estimated from reference gene primer amplification. Libraries were prepared by immunoSEQ multiplex PCR; TCRdb keeps only in-frame clonotypes and omits some of them. V, J and clone size reflect that table, while D and trimming were determined from the DNA. The table includes 200,000 to 300,000 clones, approximately 88% detected once.

The receptor was isolated from a woman younger than 45 with acute or convalescent COVID-19. Sample: peripheral blood. The V and J genes are TRBV18 and TRBJ1-6; perhaps TRBD1 as D (6 bases). CDR3 amino acids: CASSKTQIGSRGGNSPLHF. CDR3 nucleotide sequence: TGTGCCAGCTCGAAAACACAGATTGGTTCCCGAGGGGGAAATTCACCCCTCCACTTT. Full variable domain (outside the CDR3, taken from reference TRBV18 and TRBJ1-6): NAGVMQNPRHLVRRRGQEARLRCSPMKGHSHVYWYRQLPEEGLKFMVYLQKENIIDESGMPKERFSAEFPKEGPSILRIQQVVRGDSAAYFCASSKTQIGSRGGNSPLHFGNGTRLTVT.